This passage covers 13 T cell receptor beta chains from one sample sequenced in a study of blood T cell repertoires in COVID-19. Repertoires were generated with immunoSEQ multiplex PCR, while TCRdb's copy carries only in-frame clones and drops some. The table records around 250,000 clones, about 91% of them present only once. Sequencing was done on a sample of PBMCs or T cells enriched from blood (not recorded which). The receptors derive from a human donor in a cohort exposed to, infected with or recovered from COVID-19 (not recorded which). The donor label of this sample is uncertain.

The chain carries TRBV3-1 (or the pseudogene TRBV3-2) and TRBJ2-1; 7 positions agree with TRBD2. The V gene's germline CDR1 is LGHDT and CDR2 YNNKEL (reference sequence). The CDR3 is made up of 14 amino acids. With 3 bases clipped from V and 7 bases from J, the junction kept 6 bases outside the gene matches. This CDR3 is CASSHGGRGNEQFF. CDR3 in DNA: TGTGCCAGCAGCCACGGGGGGAGGGGAAATGAGCAGTTCTTC.

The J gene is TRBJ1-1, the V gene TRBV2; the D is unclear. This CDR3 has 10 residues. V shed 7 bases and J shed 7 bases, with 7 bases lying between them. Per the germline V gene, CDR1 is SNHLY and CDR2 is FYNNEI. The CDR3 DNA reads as TGTGCCAGCATTTTCGGTGAAGCTTTCTTT. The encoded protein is CASIFGEAFF.

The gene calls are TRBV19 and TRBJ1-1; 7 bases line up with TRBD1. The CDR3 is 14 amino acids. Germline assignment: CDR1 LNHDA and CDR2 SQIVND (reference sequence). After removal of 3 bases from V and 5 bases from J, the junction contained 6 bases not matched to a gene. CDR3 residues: CASSIPTGQTEAFF. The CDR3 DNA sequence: TGTGCCAGTAGTATCCCGACAGGGCAAACTGAAGCTTTCTTT.

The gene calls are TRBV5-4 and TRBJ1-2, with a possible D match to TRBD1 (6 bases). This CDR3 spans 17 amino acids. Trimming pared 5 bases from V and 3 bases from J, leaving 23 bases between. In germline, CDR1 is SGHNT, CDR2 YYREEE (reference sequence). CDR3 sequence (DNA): TGTGCCAGCAGGTCCGGGCCCGGCCGGGGGGGCGACTATGGCTACACCTTC. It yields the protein CASRSGPGRGGDYGYTF. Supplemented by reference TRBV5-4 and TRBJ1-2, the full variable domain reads ETGVTQSPTHLIKTRGQQVTLRCSSQSGHNTVSWYQQALGQGPQFIFQYYREEENGRGNFPPRFSGLQFPNYSSELNVNALELDDSALYLCASRSGPGRGGDYGYTFGSGTRLTVV.

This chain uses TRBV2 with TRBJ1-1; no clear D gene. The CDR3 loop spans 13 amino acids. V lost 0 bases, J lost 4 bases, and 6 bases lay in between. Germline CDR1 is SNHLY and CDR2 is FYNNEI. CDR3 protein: CASSEARSTEAFF. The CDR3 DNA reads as TGTGCCAGCAGTGAAGCGCGGAGCACTGAAGCTTTCTTT.

This CDR3 is CASSPVPAGASYEQYF. As DNA, the CDR3 is TGCGCCAGCAGCCCTGTCCCGGCGGGAGCTTCCTACGAGCAGTACTTC. V gene TRBV5-1 combines with J gene TRBJ2-7, with 7 bases that match TRBD2. Germline trimming cut 4 bases from V and 1 base from J; bases unmatched to any gene: 11. Germline V gene lookup returns CDR1 SGHRS and CDR2 YFSETQ. The CDR3 is 16 amino acids.

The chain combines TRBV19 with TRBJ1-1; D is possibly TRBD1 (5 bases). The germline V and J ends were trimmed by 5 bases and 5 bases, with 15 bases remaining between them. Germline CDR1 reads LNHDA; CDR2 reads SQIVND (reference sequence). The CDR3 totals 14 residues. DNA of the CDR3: TGTGCCAGTAGTGAATGGTCCGGGGGAACTGAAGCTTTCTTT. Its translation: CASSEWSGGTEAFF.

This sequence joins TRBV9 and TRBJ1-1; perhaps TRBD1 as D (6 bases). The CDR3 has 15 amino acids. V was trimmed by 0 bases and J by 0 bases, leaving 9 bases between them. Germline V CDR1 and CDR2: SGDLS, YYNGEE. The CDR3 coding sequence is TGTGCCAGCAGCGTAGTGGGGGACATGAACACTGAAGCTTTCTTT. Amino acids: CASSVVGDMNTEAFF.

This CDR3 reads CATGGDRVSYTF. CDR3 sequence (DNA): TGTGCTACCGGAGGGGACAGGGTTTCCTACACCTTC. This chain joins TRBV2 and TRBJ1-2, with TRBD1 matching over 9 bases. The CDR3 has 12 amino acids. Germline V gene lookup returns CDR1 SNHLY and CDR2 FYNNEI.

CDR3 sequence (DNA): TGTGCCAGCAGTGACCCGGACAGGTGGGACTACAATGAGCAGTTCTTC. It translates to CASSDPDRWDYNEQFF. This chain uses TRBV2 with TRBJ2-1, with TRBD1 matching over 7 bases. Germline assignment: CDR1 SNHLY and CDR2 FYNNEI. The CDR3 spans 16 residues. Trimming cost V 3 bases and J 3 bases; bases outside gene matches: 8.

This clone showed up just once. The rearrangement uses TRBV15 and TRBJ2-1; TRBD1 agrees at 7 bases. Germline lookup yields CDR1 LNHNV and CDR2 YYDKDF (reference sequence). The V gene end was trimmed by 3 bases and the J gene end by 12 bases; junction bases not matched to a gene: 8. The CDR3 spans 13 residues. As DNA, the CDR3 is TGTGCCACCAGCAGTGCCGAAAGGACAGGGCAGTTCTTC. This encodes CATSSAERTGQFF. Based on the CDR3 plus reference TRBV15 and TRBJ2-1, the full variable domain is DAMVIQNPRYQVTQFGKPVTLSCSQTLNHNVMYWYQQKSSQAPKLLFHYYDKDFNNEADTPDNFQSRRPNTSFCFLDIRSPGLGDTAMYLCATSSAERTGQFFGPGTRLTVL.

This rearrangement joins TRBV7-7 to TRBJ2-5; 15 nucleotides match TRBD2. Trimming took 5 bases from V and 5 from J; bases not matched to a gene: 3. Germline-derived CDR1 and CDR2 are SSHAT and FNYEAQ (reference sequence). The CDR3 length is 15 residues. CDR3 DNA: TGTGCCAGCAGCCTCGGGACTAGCGGGGGGGAGACCCAGTACTTC. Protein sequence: CASSLGTSGGETQYF.

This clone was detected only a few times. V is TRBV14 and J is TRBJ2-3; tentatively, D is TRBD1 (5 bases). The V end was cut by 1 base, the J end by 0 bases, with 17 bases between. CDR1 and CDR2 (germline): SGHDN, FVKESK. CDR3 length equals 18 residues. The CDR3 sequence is CASSQVFGGAGSTDTQYF. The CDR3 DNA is TGTGCCAGCAGCCAAGTGTTCGGTGGAGCAGGGAGCACAGATACGCAGTATTTT. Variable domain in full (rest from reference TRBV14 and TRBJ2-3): EAGVTQFPSHSVIEKGQTVTLRCDPISGHDNLYWYRRVMGKEIKFLLHFVKESKQDESGMPNNRFLAERTGGTYSTLKVQPAELEDSGVYFCASSQVFGGAGSTDTQYFGPGTRLTVL.